This passage covers 10 T cell receptor beta chains from one sample sequenced in a study of cytomegalovirus exposure and HLA in healthy donors. Sequencing used immunoSEQ multiplex PCR; TCRdb keeps in-frame clones, though not all of them. The sample lists 97,000 or so clones; about 95% were seen once. Sequencing input: PBMCs. The receptors shown here come from a woman aged 18-30 years in good health and CMV-seronegative.

The genes are TRBV9 and TRBJ1-6, with 8 nucleotides matching TRBD1. Trimming removed 4 bases from V and 7 bases from J; junction bases left unmatched: 7. The CDR3 has 15 amino acids. Looked up from germline, CDR1 is SGDLS and CDR2 is YYNGEE. The chain's CDR3 is CASSPETGVNSPLHF. The DNA of the CDR3 is TGTGCCAGCAGCCCAGAGACAGGGGTCAATTCACCCCTCCACTTT.

This clone was seen just once. The gene calls are TRBV4-1 and TRBJ1-5; the match to TRBD1 covers 8 bases. This CDR3 contains 16 residues. CDR1 and CDR2 from the germline V gene are MGHRA and YSYEKL. V lost 0 bases to trimming and J lost 9 bases; unmatched junction nucleotides: 10. The CDR3, as DNA: TGCGCCAGCAGCCAAGATTCGGCGCAGGGACAGGTGCCCCAGCATTTT. It translates to CASSQDSAQGQVPQHF.

CDR3 sequence: CASSRDSMNTEAFF. Written as DNA, the CDR3 is TGTGCCAGCTCTCGGGACAGCATGAACACTGAAGCTTTCTTT. The chain links TRBV18 to TRBJ1-1, with 7 bases aligning to TRBD1. V was pared by 6 bases and J by 0 bases, with 4 bases of the junction left unmatched. The CDR3 extends over 14 amino acids. CDR1 and CDR2 from the germline V gene are KGHSH and LQKENI.

V and J are TRBV19 and TRBJ2-7, with 13 bases identical to TRBD2. With V trimmed by 5 bases and J by 5 bases, 3 bases remained unmatched. The CDR3 length is 14 residues. Germline V CDR1 and CDR2: LNHDA, SQIVND (reference sequence). CDR3 coding DNA: TGTGCCAGTAGTTCCGGGACTAGCGGGAACGAGCAGTACTTC. Its protein is CASSSGTSGNEQYF.

The chain employs TRBV7-2 and TRBJ1-1, with 7 bases matching TRBD1. Germline CDR1 SGHTA, CDR2 FQGNSA. The CDR3 loop spans 13 amino acids. Trimming took 3 bases from V and 4 from J; bases not matched to a gene: 2. The CDR3 nucleotides read TGTGCCAGCAGCTTGCCAGGGGGCACTGAAGCTTTCTTT. Residues: CASSLPGGTEAFF.

The chain employs TRBV6-4 and TRBJ2-5; 9 bases fit TRBD2. Trimming cost V 4 bases and J 1 base; bases outside gene matches: 4. CDR1 MRHNA and CDR2 SNTAGT come from the germline V gene. The CDR3 extends over 15 amino acids. CDR3 sequence: CASSALAGPQETQYF. The DNA for the CDR3 is TGTGCCAGCAGTGCCCTAGCGGGGCCCCAAGAGACCCAGTACTTC.

The chain carries TRBV10-3 and TRBJ2-5, with D possibly matching TRBD1 (7 bases). Looked up from germline, CDR1 is ENHRY and CDR2 is SYGVKD. Trimming pared 4 bases from V and 3 bases from J, leaving 15 bases between. The CDR3 is 15 residues long. The CDR3 DNA is TGTGCCATCAGTGTCGGGGGACAGCGAGAAGAGACCCAGTACTTC. Encoded protein: CAISVGGQREETQYF.

As DNA, the CDR3 is TGTGCCAGCAGACCCCCAATAGCTTTAGACCCGGGGAGGTGGACTGAAGCTTTCTTT. Translated, it gives CASRPPIALDPGRWTEAFF. The chain couples TRBV7-9 to TRBJ1-1; no reliable D call. CDR1 SEHNR and CDR2 FQNEAQ come from the germline V gene (reference sequence). The germline V and J ends were trimmed by 6 bases and 5 bases, with 31 bases remaining between them. CDR3 length: 19 residues.

This clone came up once. This sequence joins TRBV2 and TRBJ2-1; the D gene is possibly TRBD1 (5 bases). The CDR3 length is 15 residues. In germline, CDR1 is SNHLY, CDR2 FYNNEI. The V gene lost 4 bases and the J gene lost 1 base, with 11 bases spanning the gap. CDR3 protein: CASSVGGASYNEQFF. The CDR3 region has the DNA TGTGCCAGCAGTGTGGGTGGGGCGTCCTACAATGAGCAGTTCTTC.

The chain joins TRBV11-3 to TRBJ2-3, with TRBD2 matching over 11 bases. Germline V gives CDR1 SGHNT, CDR2 YENEEA. V shed 1 base, J shed 4 bases, and the junction held 10 bases outside the gene matches. This CDR3 contains 18 residues. The CDR3 loop is CASSLVLLAGGRADTQYF. CDR3 bases: TGTGCCAGCAGCTTAGTCCTCCTAGCGGGGGGTAGGGCAGATACGCAGTATTTT. Looking up the rest from reference TRBV11-3 and TRBJ2-3 gives the full variable domain: EAGVVQSPRYKIIEKKQPVAFWCNPISGHNTLYWYLQNLGQGPELLIRYENEEAVDDSQLPKDRFSAERLKGVDSTLKIQPAELGDSAVYLCASSLVLLAGGRADTQYFGPGTRLTVL.